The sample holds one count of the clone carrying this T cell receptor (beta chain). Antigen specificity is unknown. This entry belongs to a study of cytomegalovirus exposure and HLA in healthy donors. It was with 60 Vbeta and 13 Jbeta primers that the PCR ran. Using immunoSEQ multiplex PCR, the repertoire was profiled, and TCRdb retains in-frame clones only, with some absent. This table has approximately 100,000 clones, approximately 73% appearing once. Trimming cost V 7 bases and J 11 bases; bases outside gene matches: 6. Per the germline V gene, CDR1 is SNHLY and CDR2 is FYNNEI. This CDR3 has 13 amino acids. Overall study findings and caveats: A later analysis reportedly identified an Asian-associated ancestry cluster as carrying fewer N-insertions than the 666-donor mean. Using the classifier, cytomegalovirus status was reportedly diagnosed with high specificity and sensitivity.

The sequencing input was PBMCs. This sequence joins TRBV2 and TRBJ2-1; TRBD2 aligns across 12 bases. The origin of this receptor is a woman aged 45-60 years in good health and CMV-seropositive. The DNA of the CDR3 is TGTGCCAGCACAAGGGGACTAGCGGGTCAGCAGTTCTTC. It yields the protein CASTRGLAGQQFF.